This T cell receptor beta chain is from a study of T-cell memory formation after mild COVID-19. Across the whole study: There were largely donor-specific TCR clusters.

In germline, CDR1 is PRHDT, CDR2 FYEKMQ (reference sequence). V lost 8 bases and J lost 2, with 15 bases in between. The CDR3 covers 14 residues. Study-level findings and limits: Mainly CM and EM harbored the contracting CD4+ clones; mainly EMRA harbored the CD8+ ones.

TCRdb analysed the 5' RACE reads with MiXCR anew, one entry per CDR3 protein. The sample lists 150,000 or so distinct CDR3 sequences; under 30% were seen once. In this sample, this clonotype turned up a few times. Its cognate antigen is unknown. The rearrangement uses TRBV13 and TRBJ1-1; D call uncertain. The sequence derives from an adult woman who had mild COVID-19 (a few samples of this study predate the infection). Cell type and time point are not known. Sequencing used PBMCs or a T cell subset sorted from them (not recorded which). DNA for the CDR3: TGTGCCAGCGGCCTATTCTTTTCTAACACTGAAGCTTTCTTT. Translation gives CASGLFFSNTEAFF.